These 3 T cell receptor beta chains were all obtained from the same sample, sequenced in a study of cytomegalovirus exposure and HLA in healthy donors. PCR employed 60 Vbeta and 13 Jbeta primers. Only in-frame clones appear in the TCRdb table, and some are missing; sequencing was by immunoSEQ multiplex PCR. Here the sample spans about 200,000 clones, 73% being singletons. The sequencing sample was made of PBMCs. The receptor source for this set is a woman aged 25 to 39 in good health and CMV-seronegative.

The rearrangement joins TRBV2 to TRBJ2-5; 8 positions agree with TRBD2. Trimming cost V 6 bases and J 2 bases; bases outside gene matches: 2. Germline V gives CDR1 SNHLY, CDR2 FYNNEI. The length of the CDR3 is 13 residues. Here the CDR3 reads CASRGTRQETQYF. The CDR3 region has the DNA TGTGCCAGCAGGGGGACTAGGCAAGAGACCCAGTACTTC.

This chain links TRBV18 with TRBJ1-1, with a tentative D call TRBD1 (5 bases). V gave up 3 bases and J gave up 1 base, with 9 bases separating them. Germline CDR1 and CDR2: KGHSH and LQKENI. The CDR3 runs to 14 residues. CDR3 DNA sequence: TGTGCCAGCTCACCGGGGGGACCGAACACTGAAGCTTTCTTT. Protein: CASSPGGPNTEAFF.

The chain has TRBV19 and TRBJ1-4, with D perhaps TRBD1 (5 bases). The V and J ends lost 9 bases and 7 bases respectively, with 24 bases between them. This CDR3 has 16 amino acids. Germline CDR1 reads LNHDA; CDR2 reads SQIVND (reference sequence). The CDR3 loop is CARPPSCAGLSEKLFF. DNA for the CDR3: TGTGCCAGACCCCCTTCCTGTGCAGGGTTAAGTGAAAAACTGTTTTTT.